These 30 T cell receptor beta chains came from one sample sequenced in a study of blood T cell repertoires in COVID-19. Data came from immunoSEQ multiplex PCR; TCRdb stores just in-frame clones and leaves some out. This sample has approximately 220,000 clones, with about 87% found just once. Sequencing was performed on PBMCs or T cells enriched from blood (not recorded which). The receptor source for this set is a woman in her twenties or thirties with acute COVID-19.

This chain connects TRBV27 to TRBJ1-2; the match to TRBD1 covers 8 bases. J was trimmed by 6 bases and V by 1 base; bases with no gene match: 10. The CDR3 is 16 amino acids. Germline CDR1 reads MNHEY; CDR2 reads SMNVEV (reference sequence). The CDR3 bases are TGTGCCAGCAGTTTATTAAACCCGGGACAGGAGGATGGCTACACCTTC. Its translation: CASSLLNPGQEDGYTF.

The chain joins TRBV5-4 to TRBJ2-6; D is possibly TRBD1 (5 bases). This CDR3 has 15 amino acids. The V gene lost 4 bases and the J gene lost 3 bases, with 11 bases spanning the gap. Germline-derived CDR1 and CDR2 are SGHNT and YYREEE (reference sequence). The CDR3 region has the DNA TGTGCCAGCAGCACCCAAGGGGTTGGGGCCAACGTCCTGACTTTC. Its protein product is CASSTQGVGANVLTF.

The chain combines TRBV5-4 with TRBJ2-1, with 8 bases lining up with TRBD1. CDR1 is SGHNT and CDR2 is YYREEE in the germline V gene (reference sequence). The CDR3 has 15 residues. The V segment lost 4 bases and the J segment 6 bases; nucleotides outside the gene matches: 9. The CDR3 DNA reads TGTGCCAGCAGCACCGGACAGGGCCTTGCCAATGAGCAGTTCTTC. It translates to CASSTGQGLANEQFF.

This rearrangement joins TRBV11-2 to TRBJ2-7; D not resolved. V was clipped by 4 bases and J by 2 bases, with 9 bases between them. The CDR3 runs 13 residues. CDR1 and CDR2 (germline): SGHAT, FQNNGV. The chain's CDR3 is CASSSATAYEQYF. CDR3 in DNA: TGTGCCAGCAGCTCGGCCACAGCCTACGAGCAGTACTTC.

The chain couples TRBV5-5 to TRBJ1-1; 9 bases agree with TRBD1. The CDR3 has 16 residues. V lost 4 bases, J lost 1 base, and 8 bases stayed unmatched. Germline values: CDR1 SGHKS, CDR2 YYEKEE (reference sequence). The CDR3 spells CASSRGQGRTNTEAFF. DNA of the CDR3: TGTGCCAGCAGCCGGGGACAGGGAAGAACGAACACTGAAGCTTTCTTT.

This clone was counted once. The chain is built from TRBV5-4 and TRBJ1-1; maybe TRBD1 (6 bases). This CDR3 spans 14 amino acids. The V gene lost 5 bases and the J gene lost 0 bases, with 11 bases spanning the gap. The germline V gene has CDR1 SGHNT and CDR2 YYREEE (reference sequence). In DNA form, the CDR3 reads TGTGCCAGCAGACGGGGGGCATTGAACACTGAAGCTTTCTTT. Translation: CASRRGALNTEAFF.

In DNA, the CDR3 is TGTGCCAGTACCCTCGCGGGGAGGACCTATGGCTACACCTTC. It yields the protein CASTLAGRTYGYTF. The V gene is TRBV19, the J gene TRBJ1-2, with D uncertain. This CDR3 comprises 14 residues. Germline loops: CDR1 LNHDA, CDR2 SQIVND (reference sequence). V lost 7 bases and J lost 4, with 16 bases in between.

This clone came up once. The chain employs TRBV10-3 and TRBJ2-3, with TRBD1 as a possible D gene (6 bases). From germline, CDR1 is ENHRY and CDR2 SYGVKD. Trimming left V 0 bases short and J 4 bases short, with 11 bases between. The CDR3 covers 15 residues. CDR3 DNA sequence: TGTGCCATCAGTGAGTCACAGGGTGTCGCAGATACGCAGTATTTT. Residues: CAISESQGVADTQYF.

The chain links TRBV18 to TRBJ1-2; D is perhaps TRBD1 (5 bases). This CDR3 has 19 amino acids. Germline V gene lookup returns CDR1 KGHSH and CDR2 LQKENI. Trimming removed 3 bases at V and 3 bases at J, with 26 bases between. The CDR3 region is CASSPLVGGTGLSDYGYTF. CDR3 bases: TGTGCCAGCTCACCTCTCGTTGGGGGGACCGGGTTGAGTGACTATGGCTACACCTTC.

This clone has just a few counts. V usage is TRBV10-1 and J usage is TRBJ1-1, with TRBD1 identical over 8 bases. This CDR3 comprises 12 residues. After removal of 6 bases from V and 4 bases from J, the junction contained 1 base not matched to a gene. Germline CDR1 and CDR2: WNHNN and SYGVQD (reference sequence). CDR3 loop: CASRGTGTEAFF. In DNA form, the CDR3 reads TGCGCCAGCAGAGGGACAGGCACTGAAGCTTTCTTT.

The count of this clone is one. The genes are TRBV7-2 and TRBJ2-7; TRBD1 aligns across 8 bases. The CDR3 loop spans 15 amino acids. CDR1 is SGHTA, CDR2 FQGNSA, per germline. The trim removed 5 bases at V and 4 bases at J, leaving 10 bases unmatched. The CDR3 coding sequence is TGTGCCAGCAGCCTATGGGGACAGGAGATATACGAGCAGTACTTC. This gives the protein CASSLWGQEIYEQYF.

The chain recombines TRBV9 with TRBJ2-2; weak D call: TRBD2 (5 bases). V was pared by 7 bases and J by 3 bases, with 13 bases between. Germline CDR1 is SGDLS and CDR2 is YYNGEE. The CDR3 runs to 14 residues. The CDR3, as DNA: TGTGCCAGCTCCCTAGCTGGGGACACCGGGGAGCTGTTTTTT. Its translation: CASSLAGDTGELFF.

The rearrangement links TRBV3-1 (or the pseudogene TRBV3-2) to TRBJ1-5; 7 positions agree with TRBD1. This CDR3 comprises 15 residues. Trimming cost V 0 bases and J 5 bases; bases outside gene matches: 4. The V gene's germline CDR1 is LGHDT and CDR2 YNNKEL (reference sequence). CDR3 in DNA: TGTGCCAGCAGCCAAGATGCAGGGGGAGATCAGCCCCAGCATTTT. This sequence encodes CASSQDAGGDQPQHF.

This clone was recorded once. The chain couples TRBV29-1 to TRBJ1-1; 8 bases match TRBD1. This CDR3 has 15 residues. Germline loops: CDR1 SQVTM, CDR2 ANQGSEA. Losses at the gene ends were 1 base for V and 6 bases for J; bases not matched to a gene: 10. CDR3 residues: CSVEGSGGDVAEAFF. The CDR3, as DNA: TGCAGCGTTGAAGGCTCAGGGGGCGATGTGGCTGAAGCTTTCTTT.

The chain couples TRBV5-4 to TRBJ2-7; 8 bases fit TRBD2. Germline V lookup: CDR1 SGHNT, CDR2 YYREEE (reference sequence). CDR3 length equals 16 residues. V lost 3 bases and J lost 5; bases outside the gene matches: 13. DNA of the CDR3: TGTGCCAGCAGCTCGGACCCAGCGGGGGAGGTAGACGAGCAGTACTTC. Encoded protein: CASSSDPAGEVDEQYF.

CDR3 sequence reads: CASSFLGPPYNEQFF. The CDR3 bases are TGTGCCAGCAGCTTTTTGGGGCCGCCCTACAATGAGCAGTTCTTC. This sequence joins TRBV7-9 and TRBJ2-1, with D maybe TRBD1 (5 bases). CDR1 SEHNR and CDR2 FQNEAQ come from the germline V gene (reference sequence). V lost 3 bases and J 2 bases, leaving 11 bases between the germline ends. CDR3 length: 15 residues. The variable domain in full, completed from reference TRBV7-9 and TRBJ2-1, reads DTGVSQNPRHKITKRGQNVTFRCDPISEHNRLYWYRQTLGQGPEFLTYFQNEAQLEKSRLLSDRFSAERPKGSFSTLEIQRTEQGDSAMYLCASSFLGPPYNEQFFGPGTRLTVL.

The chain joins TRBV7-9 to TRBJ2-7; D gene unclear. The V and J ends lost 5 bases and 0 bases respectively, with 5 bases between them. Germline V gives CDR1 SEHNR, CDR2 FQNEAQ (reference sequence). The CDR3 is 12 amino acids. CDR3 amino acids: CASSLPSYEQYF. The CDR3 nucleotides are TGTGCCAGCAGCCTCCCCTCCTACGAGCAGTACTTC. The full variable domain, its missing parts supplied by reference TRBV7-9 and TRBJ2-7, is DTGVSQNPRHKITKRGQNVTFRCDPISEHNRLYWYRQTLGQGPEFLTYFQNEAQLEKSRLLSDRFSAERPKGSFSTLEIQRTEQGDSAMYLCASSLPSYEQYFGPGTRLTVT.

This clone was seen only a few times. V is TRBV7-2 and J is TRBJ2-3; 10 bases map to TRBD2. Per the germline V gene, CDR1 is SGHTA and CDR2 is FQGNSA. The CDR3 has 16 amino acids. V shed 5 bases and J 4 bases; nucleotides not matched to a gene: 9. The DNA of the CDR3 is TGTGCCAGCAGCCTTAGCGGGGGGTCGGGGGCAGATACGCAGTATTTT. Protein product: CASSLSGGSGADTQYF.

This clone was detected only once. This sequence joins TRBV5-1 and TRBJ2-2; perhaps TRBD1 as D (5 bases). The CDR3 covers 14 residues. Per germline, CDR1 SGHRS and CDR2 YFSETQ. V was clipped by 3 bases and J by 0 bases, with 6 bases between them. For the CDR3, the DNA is TGCGCCAGCAGCTCAGGGTCGAACACCGGGGAGCTGTTTTTT. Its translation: CASSSGSNTGELFF. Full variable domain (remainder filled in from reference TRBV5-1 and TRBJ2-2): KAGVTQTPRYLIKTRGQQVTLSCSPISGHRSVSWYQQTPGQGLQFLFEYFSETQRNKGNFPGRFSGRQFSNSRSEMNVSTLELGDSALYLCASSSGSNTGELFFGEGSRLTVL.

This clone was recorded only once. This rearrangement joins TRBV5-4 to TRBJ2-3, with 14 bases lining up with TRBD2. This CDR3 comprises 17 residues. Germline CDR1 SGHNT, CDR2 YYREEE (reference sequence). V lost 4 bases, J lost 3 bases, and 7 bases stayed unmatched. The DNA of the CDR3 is TGTGCCAGCAGCCTCAGACTAGCGGGGGGGCATACAGATACGCAGTATTTT. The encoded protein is CASSLRLAGGHTDTQYF.

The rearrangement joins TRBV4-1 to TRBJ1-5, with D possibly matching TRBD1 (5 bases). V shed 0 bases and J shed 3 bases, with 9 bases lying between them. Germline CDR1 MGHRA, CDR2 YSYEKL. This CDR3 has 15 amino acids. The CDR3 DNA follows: TGCGCCAGCAGCCAAGATCGGGGGTACAATCAGCCCCAGCATTTT. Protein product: CASSQDRGYNQPQHF.

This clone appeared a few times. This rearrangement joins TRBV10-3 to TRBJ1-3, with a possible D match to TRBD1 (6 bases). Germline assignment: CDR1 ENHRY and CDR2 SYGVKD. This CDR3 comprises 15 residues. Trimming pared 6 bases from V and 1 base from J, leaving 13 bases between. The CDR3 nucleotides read TGTGCCATCAGGGTAACAGGGCCGTCTGGAAACACCATATATTTT. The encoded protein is CAIRVTGPSGNTIYF.

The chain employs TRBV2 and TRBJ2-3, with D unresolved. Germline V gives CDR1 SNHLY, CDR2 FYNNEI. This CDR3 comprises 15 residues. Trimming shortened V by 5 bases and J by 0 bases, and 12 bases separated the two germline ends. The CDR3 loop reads CASSWASISTDTQYF. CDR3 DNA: TGTGCCAGCAGTTGGGCCAGCATTAGCACAGATACGCAGTATTTT. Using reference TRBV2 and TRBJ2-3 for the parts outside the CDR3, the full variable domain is EPEVTQTPSHQVTQMGQEVILRCVPISNHLYFYWYRQILGQKVEFLVSFYNNEISEKSEIFDDQFSVERPDGSNFTLKIRSTKLEDSAMYFCASSWASISTDTQYFGPGTRLTVL.

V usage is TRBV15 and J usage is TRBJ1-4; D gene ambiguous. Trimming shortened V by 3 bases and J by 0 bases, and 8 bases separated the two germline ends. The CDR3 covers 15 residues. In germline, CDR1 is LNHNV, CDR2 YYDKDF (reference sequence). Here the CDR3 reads CATSSSDTTNEKLFF. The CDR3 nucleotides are TGTGCCACCAGCAGTTCAGACACAACTAATGAAAAACTGTTTTTT.

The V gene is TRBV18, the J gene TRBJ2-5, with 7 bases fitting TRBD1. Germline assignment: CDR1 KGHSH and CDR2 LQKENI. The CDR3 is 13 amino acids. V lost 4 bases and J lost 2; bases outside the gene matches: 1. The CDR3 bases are TGTGCCAGCTCACTGGGACAGCAAGAGACCCAGTACTTC. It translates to CASSLGQQETQYF.

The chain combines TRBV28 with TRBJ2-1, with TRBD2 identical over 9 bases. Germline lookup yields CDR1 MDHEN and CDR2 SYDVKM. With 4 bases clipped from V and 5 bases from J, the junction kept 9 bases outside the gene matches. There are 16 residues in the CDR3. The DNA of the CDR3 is TGTGCCAGCAGTTCCCCGTTGACTAGCGGCCACAATGAGCAGTTCTTC. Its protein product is CASSSPLTSGHNEQFF.

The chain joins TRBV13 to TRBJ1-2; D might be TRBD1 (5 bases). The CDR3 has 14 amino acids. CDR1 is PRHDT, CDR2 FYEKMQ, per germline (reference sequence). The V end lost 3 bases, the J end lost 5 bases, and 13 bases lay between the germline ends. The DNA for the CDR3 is TGTGCCAGCAGCTTTGGGGGGTACCGGTATGGCTACACCTTC. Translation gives CASSFGGYRYGYTF.

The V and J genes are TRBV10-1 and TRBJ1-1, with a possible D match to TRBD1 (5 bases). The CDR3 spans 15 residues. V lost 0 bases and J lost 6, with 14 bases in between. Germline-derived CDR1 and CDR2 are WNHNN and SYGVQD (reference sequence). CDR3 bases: TGCGCCAGCAGTGAGTCGACAGATACTGCGCCTGAAGCTTTCTTT. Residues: CASSESTDTAPEAFF.

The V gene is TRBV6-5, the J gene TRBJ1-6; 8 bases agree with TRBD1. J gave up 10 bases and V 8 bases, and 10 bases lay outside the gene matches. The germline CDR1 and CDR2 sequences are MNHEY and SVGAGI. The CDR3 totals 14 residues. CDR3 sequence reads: CASWGGTGGSPLHF. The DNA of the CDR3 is TGTGCCAGCTGGGGGGGGACAGGAGGGTCACCCCTCCACTTT.

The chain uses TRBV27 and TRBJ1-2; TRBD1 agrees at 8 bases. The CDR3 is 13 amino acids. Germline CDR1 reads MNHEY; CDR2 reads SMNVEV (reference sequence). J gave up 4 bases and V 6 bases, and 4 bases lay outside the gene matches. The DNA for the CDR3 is TGTGCCAGCAGAAAGACAGGGGCCTATGGCTACACCTTC. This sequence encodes CASRKTGAYGYTF.